One T cell receptor beta chain is described in this entry. The sample is drawn from a study of blood T cell repertoires in COVID-19. The ends were cut back, 1 base at V and 2 bases at J, with 8 bases in the middle. There are 13 residues in the CDR3. The germline gives CDR1 SQVTM, CDR2 ANQGSEA. Membership in each cohort depended on participant-reported clinical history. Repertoires were generated with immunoSEQ multiplex PCR, while TCRdb's copy carries only in-frame clones and drops some. The repertoire has 300,000 to 400,000 clones, approximately 90% of them found once; the top ten carry more than 1%.

The source of this sequence is a woman aged 18 to 35 who had recovered from COVID-19. What was sequenced was PBMCs or T cells enriched from blood (not recorded which). The gene calls are TRBV29-1 and TRBJ2-5; D is ambiguous. CDR3 coding DNA: TGCAGCGTTGAAGCAAACTTACAAGAGACCCAGTACTTC. It yields the protein CSVEANLQETQYF.